The sequence of this T cell receptor (beta chain) was determined in a study of blood T cells in healthy people across ages. Study conclusions and caveats: Any changes in expanded clonotypes were possibly confounded, as donor CMV status remained unknown. Observed TCR beta diversity per million T cells went down as age went up. This fall followed a roughly linear course with age.

The CDR3 is made up of 12 amino acids. V was clipped by 5 bases and J by 2 bases, with 9 bases between them. Per germline, CDR1 DFQATT and CDR2 SNEGSKA (reference sequence). Extractions gave at least 5.5 micrograms of total RNA per sample. This clonotype was detected once. The antigen is not known. Through a sample-barcoded 5' primer and a J-beta primer mix, a second PCR was run for about 6 to 11 cycles. Carrying 12 random nucleotides, a template-switch adaptor labeled each individual cDNA molecule. TCRdb independently ran MiXCR on the 5' RACE reads; one entry per CDR3 protein. The sample shows around 970,000 distinct CDR3 sequences, 45% to 60% of them seen only once.

The receptor's source is a woman aged 55-70 years in good health. The sample comprised blood. This chain joins TRBV20-1 and TRBJ1-2; no firm D call. CDR3 nucleotide sequence: TGCAGTGCTCGGCCGGGGAACTATGGCTACACCTTC. The encoded protein is CSARPGNYGYTF.